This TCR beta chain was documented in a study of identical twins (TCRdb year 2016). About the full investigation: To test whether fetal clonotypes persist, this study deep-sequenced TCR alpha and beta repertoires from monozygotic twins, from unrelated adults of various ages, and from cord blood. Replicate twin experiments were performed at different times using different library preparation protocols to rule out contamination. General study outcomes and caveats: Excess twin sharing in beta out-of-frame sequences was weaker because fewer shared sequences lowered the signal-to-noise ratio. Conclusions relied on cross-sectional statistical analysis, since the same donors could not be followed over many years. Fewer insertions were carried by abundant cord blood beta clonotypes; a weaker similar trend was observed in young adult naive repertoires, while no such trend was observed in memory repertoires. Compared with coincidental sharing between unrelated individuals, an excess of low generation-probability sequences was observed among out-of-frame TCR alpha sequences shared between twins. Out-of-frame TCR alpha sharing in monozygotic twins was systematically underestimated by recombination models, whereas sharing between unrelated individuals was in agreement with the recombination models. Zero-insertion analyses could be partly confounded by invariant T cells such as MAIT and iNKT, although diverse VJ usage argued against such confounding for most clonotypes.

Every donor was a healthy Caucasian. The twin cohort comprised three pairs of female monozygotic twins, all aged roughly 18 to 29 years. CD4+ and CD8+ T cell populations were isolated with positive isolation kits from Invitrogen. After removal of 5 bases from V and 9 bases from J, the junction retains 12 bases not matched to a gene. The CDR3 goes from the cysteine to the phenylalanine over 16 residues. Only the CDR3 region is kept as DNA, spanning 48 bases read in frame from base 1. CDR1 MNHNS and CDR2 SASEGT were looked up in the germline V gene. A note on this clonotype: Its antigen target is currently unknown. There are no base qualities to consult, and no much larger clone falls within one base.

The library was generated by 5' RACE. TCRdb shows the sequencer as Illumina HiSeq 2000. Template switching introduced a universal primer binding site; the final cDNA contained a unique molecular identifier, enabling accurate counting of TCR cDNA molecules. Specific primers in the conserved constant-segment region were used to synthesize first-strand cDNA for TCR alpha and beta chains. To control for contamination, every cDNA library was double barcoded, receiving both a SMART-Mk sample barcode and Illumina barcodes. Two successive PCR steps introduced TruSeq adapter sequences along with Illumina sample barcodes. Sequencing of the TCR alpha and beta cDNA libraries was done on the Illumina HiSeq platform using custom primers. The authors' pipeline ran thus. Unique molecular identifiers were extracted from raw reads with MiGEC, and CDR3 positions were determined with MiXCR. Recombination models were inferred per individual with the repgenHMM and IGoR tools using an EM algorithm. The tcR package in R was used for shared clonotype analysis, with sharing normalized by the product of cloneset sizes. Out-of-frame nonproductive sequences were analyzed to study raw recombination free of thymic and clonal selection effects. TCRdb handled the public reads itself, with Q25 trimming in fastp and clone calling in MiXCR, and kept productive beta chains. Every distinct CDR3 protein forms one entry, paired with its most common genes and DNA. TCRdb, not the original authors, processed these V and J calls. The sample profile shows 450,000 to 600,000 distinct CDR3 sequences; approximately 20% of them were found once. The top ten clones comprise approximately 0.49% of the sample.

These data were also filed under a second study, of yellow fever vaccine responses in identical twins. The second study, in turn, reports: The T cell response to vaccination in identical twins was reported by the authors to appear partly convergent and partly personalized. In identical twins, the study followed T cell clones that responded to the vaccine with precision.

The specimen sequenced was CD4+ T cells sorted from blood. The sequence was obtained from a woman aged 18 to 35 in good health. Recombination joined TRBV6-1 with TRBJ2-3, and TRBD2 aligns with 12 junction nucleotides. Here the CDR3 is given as CASSHQTSGGLGTQYF. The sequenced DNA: TGTGCCAGCAGTCATCAGACTAGCGGGGGTTTGGGAACGCAGTATTTT.